This T cell receptor (beta chain) was identified during a study of regulatory T cells in long-lasting Graves disease. This clonotype turned up a few times. Germline V lookup: CDR1 MNHNS, CDR2 SASEGT. Trimming cost V 7 bases and J 5 bases; bases outside gene matches: 7. The CDR3 loop spans 14 amino acids. Time point given: newly diagnosed GD, antithyroid drugs for less than 3 months. Generation of the TCR library employed RNA extracted from PBMCs. Construction of the TCR beta libraries employed iRepertoire HTBI primers in conjunction with Arm-PCR of CDR3 regions. Using its own MiXCR run on the multiplex PCR reads, TCRdb lists one record per CDR3 protein. In the table there are approximately 360,000 distinct CDR3 sequences, 12% of which are singletons. The same sample was also used in a study of T cells in Graves' hyperthyroidism and ophthalmopathy. As reported in that work: Patients were excluded because of uncontrolled infection, other autoimmune disease, pregnancy or lactation. Expanded thyroid clonotypes (above 0.001) were mostly also found in blood. Before onset, by a median of around 6.1 months, the model predicted ophthalmopathy.

The sequence derives from a young woman with Graves disease. V usage is TRBV6-1 and J usage is TRBJ2-3; 9 bases line up with TRBD2. Sequenced material: peripheral blood mononuclear cells (PBMCs), taken at new diagnosis, from a patient treated with antithyroid drugs. The CDR3 is CASTALAGRDTQYF. CDR3 coding DNA: TGTGCCAGCACCGCTCTAGCGGGGAGAGATACGCAGTATTTT.